This is a list of T cell receptor beta chains from one sample in a study of T cells in Graves' hyperthyroidism and ophthalmopathy. TCRdb re-analysed the multiplex PCR reads in MiXCR, keeping a single row per CDR3 protein. Found here are under 300,000 distinct CDR3 sequences, 13% of them singletons; the top ten hold roughly 7.5%. Sequencing used blood. The receptors derive from a woman in her twenties or thirties with Graves' hyperthyroidism that later progressed to Graves' ophthalmopathy. The CDR3 runs from the conserved cysteine through the conserved F or W. A D gene is named only where the DNA matches it firmly. Part of the rows lack a size; the others show once, few, many or a class for expanded clones.

>12|TRBJ2-3|-|-|TRBV30
CAWGEGENTQYF
TGTGCCTGGGGAGAAGGTGAGAATACGCAGTATTTT
>14|TRBJ2-4|-|many|TRBV3-1
CASSQVPGKNIQYF
TGTGCCAGCAGCCAAGTGCCTGGGAAGAACATTCAGTACTTC
>15|TRBJ2-4|-|-|TRBV5-4
CASSVNRGAKNIQYF
TGTGCCAGCAGCGTGAACCGGGGAGCCAAAAACATTCAGTACTTC
>11|TRBJ2-7|-|many|TRBV7-2
CASSLVAEQYF
TGTGCCAGCAGCTTAGTCGCCGAGCAGTACTTC
>14|TRBJ2-2|-|-|TRBV7-3
CASRRDTSTGELFF
TGTGCCAGCAGGAGGGACACCTCCACCGGGGAGCTGTTTTTT
>15|TRBJ2-5|TRBD1|-|TRBV7-6
CASTSTGASQETQYF
TGTGCCAGCACCTCCACAGGGGCATCTCAAGAGACCCAGTACTTC
>16|TRBJ1-1|TRBD1|many|TRBV12-3/TRBV12-4
CASRPGTGLMNTEAFF
TGTGCCAGCAGGCCCGGGACAGGGCTCATGAACACTGAAGCTTTCTTT
>16|TRBJ1-6|TRBD1|-|TRBV19
CASSFTGTGGLSPLHF
TGTGCCAGTAGTTTTACCGGGACAGGGGGCTTATCACCCCTCCACTTT
>14|TRBJ2-7|TRBD1|many|TRBV7-2
CASSTWTGDYEQYF
TGTGCCAGCAGCACATGGACAGGGGACTACGAGCAGTACTTC
>13|TRBJ2-7|-|many|TRBV7-2
CASSLASANEQYF
TGTGCCAGCAGCTTAGCGTCGGCAAACGAGCAGTACTTC
>15|TRBJ1-1|-|many|TRBV6-6
CASSYSGSHNTEAFF
TGTGCCAGCAGTTACTCGGGGTCTCACAACACTGAAGCTTTCTTT
>14|TRBJ1-2|-|many|TRBV7-9
CASSFAGSASGYTF
TGTGCCAGCAGCTTTGCCGGTTCGGCGTCCGGCTACACCTTC
>16|TRBJ2-5|TRBD2|many|TRBV20-1
CSAALVGTSGKETQYF
TGCAGTGCCGCCTTGGTGGGGACTAGCGGGAAAGAGACCCAGTACTTC
>16|TRBJ1-1|TRBD1|many|TRBV20-1
CSAMEGYRTGRTEAFF
TGCAGTGCTATGGAGGGATATCGGACAGGGAGGACTGAAGCTTTCTTT
>13|TRBJ2-3|TRBD1|few|TRBV5-1
CASGQGATDTQYF
TGCGCCAGCGGACAGGGGGCAACAGATACGCAGTATTTT
>13|TRBJ2-1|-|many|TRBV20-1
CSGFRTLDNEQFF
TGCAGTGGATTCCGAACTCTAGACAATGAGCAGTTCTTC
>12|TRBJ1-5|-|many|TRBV7-9
CASSGDSQPQHF
TGTGCCAGCAGCGGCGACAGCCAGCCCCAGCATTTT
>15|TRBJ1-5|-|many|TRBV6-5
CASSYGKEVGQPQHF
TGTGCCAGCAGTTACGGGAAAGAGGTCGGCCAGCCCCAGCATTTT
>12|TRBJ2-1|TRBD2|-|TRBV19
CASSVSSGEQFF
TGTGCCAGTAGTGTGTCTAGCGGTGAGCAGTTCTTC
>18|TRBJ1-5|TRBD1|-|TRBV12-3/TRBV12-4
CASSPLPGTGASNQPQHF
TGTGCCAGCAGTCCACTCCCCGGGACAGGGGCTAGCAATCAGCCCCAGCATTTT
>14|TRBJ2-7|-|many|TRBV12-3/TRBV12-4
CASSFLRGAYEQYF
TGTGCCAGCAGTTTCTTGCGGGGAGCTTACGAGCAGTACTTC
>14|TRBJ1-4|-|-|TRBV20-1
CSAPWRATNEKLFF
TGCAGTGCCCCCTGGCGGGCAACTAATGAAAAACTGTTTTTT
>12|TRBJ1-4|TRBD1|-|TRBV20-1
CSATGTDEKLFF
TGCAGTGCTACCGGGACAGATGAAAAACTGTTTTTT
>15|TRBJ2-1|TRBD2|-|TRBV14
CASSHGLARYNEQFF
TGTGCCAGCAGCCACGGACTAGCGCGCTACAATGAGCAGTTCTTC
>14|TRBJ2-1|-|many|TRBV20-1
CSASNYQAYNEQFF
TGCAGTGCTAGTAACTACCAGGCCTACAATGAGCAGTTCTTC
>15|TRBJ2-3|-|-|TRBV27
CASRLKALYTDTQYF
TGTGCCAGCAGATTAAAGGCATTATACACAGATACGCAGTATTTT
>16|TRBJ2-7|TRBD1|many|TRBV6-2/TRBV6-3
CASSRIPGQGRYEQYF
TGTGCCAGCAGCAGAATCCCGGGACAGGGAAGGTACGAGCAGTACTTC
>15|TRBJ2-7|TRBD2|many|TRBV28
CASSSRLAGQYEQYF
TGTGCCAGCAGTTCACGACTAGCGGGCCAGTACGAGCAGTACTTC
>19|TRBJ2-1|-|many|TRBV27
CASSSIPLGGSYSYNEQFF
TGTGCCAGCAGTTCTATACCCCTAGGAGGTTCTTACTCCTACAATGAGCAGTTCTTC
>15|TRBJ1-6|-|few|TRBV19
CASSIRRTGDSPLHF
TGTGCCAGTAGTATACGCCGGACGGGGGATTCACCCCTCCACTTT
>16|TRBJ2-1|TRBD2|many|TRBV7-2
CASSPSTSERLNEQFF
TGTGCCAGCAGCCCGTCGACTAGCGAACGCCTAAATGAGCAGTTCTTC
>15|TRBJ2-3|TRBD2|many|TRBV7-9
CASSSGTSGSDTQYF
TGTGCCAGCAGCTCCGGGACTAGCGGGAGCGATACGCAGTATTTT
>16|TRBJ2-1|-|many|TRBV4-2
CASSQGGTLRGNEQFF
TGTGCCAGCAGCCAAGGTGGGACATTAAGGGGCAATGAGCAGTTCTTC
>15|TRBJ2-1|-|many|TRBV2
CASSDQGQPTAEQFF
TGTGCCAGCAGTGATCAGGGGCAGCCCACCGCTGAGCAGTTCTTC
>12|TRBJ2-1|-|many|TRBV27
CASILGYNEQFF
TGTGCCAGCATCCTGGGCTACAATGAGCAGTTCTTC
>16|TRBJ2-2|-|many|TRBV5-1
CASNVASATNTGELFF
TGCGCCAGCAATGTGGCTAGCGCCACGAACACCGGGGAGCTGTTTTTT
>14|TRBJ2-7|TRBD1|few|TRBV5-1
CASSTTGGYYEQYF
TGCGCCAGCAGTACCACAGGGGGATACTACGAGCAGTACTTC
>13|TRBJ1-6|-|many|TRBV30
CACPGVSNSPLHF
TGTGCCTGCCCAGGGGTCTCTAATTCACCCCTCCACTTT
>17|TRBJ2-1|-|many|TRBV18
CASSPTLRTKRGDEQFF
TGTGCCAGCTCACCAACCCTTCGGACAAAGAGGGGCGATGAGCAGTTCTTC
>16|TRBJ2-6|-|many|TRBV13
CASSLGMGAGANVLTF
TGTGCCAGCAGCTTAGGGATGGGAGCTGGGGCCAACGTCCTGACTTTC
>15|TRBJ2-3|-|many|TRBV7-2
CASSLGGVGTDTQYF
TGTGCCAGCAGCTTAGGGGGTGTCGGCACAGATACGCAGTATTTT
>15|TRBJ2-5|TRBD1|many|TRBV10-3
CAISDVGQLQETQYF
TGTGCCATCAGTGATGTGGGACAGTTACAAGAGACCCAGTACTTC
>16|TRBJ2-1|-|many|TRBV24-1
CATTPQGDSSLNEQFF
TGTGCCACCACCCCTCAAGGTGACTCCTCTTTGAATGAGCAGTTCTTC
>15|TRBJ1-6|-|-|TRBV27
CASSPLWSGDSPLHF
TGTGCCAGCAGTCCCCTTTGGTCAGGGGATTCACCCCTCCACTTT
>14|TRBJ1-2|-|-|TRBV19
CASSSWDLCYGYTF
TGTGCCAGTAGCTCCTGGGACTTATGCTATGGCTACACCTTC
>13|TRBJ2-5|-|once|TRBV5-1
CASAAGPPGTQYF
TGCGCCAGCGCGGCGGGGCCCCCGGGGACCCAGTACTTC
>16|TRBJ2-1|-|many|TRBV7-2
CASSLVLGSLYNEQFF
TGTGCCAGCAGCTTAGTTCTAGGCAGCCTCTACAATGAGCAGTTCTTC
>14|TRBJ2-7|-|many|TRBV28
CASSLIQESYEQYF
TGTGCCAGCAGTTTAATACAGGAATCCTACGAGCAGTACTTC
>16|TRBJ2-2|-|-|TRBV6-1
CASTKRAGLSVGELFF
TGTGCCAGCACCAAAAGGGCCGGACTTTCAGTAGGGGAGCTGTTTTTT
>15|TRBJ1-4|-|many|TRBV18
CASSPRPGPDEKLFF
TGTGCCAGCTCACCACGACCGGGGCCGGATGAAAAACTGTTTTTT
>15|TRBJ1-1|-|-|TRBV7-9
CASSQVGGKNTEAFF
TGTGCCAGCAGCCAAGTGGGGGGCAAGAACACTGAAGCTTTCTTT
>13|TRBJ2-7|-|-|TRBV6-1
CASSEEGRGEQYF
TGTGCCAGCAGTGAAGAGGGCAGGGGCGAGCAGTACTTC
>15|TRBJ2-1|-|many|TRBV7-2
CASSLSGTSYNEQFF
TGTGCCAGCAGCTTAAGCGGCACTTCCTACAATGAGCAGTTCTTC
>11|TRBJ1-1|-|many|TRBV28
CASSGQNGAFF
TGTGCCAGCAGTGGGCAGAATGGAGCTTTCTTT
>15|TRBJ2-1|TRBD2|many|TRBV29-1
CSVDASGSSYNEQFF
TGCAGCGTTGATGCTAGCGGGAGCTCCTACAATGAGCAGTTCTTC